This T cell receptor (beta chain) is from a study of blood T cell repertoires in COVID-19. Study as a whole: T cells, B-cell-depleted T cells, or PBMCs provided the cDNA or gDNA that served as material.

Germline-derived CDR1 and CDR2 are MGHRA and YSYEKL. This CDR3 comprises 14 residues. Germline trimming cut 3 bases from V and 4 bases from J; bases unmatched to any gene: 4. Seattle's enrolled individuals joined amid active infection and were then monitored longitudinally. Method: immunoSEQ multiplex PCR; TCRdb's copy keeps in-frame clones and lacks some. This table holds about 97,000 clones, around 88% found once. The material sequenced was peripheral blood. The clonotype comes from a man over 45 with COVID-19, enrolled during active disease. The V and J genes are TRBV4-1 and TRBJ2-5; 8 bases are a match to TRBD1. CDR3 region: CASSHGQGGETQYF. CDR3 DNA sequence: TGCGCCAGCAGCCACGGACAGGGTGGAGAGACCCAGTACTTC.